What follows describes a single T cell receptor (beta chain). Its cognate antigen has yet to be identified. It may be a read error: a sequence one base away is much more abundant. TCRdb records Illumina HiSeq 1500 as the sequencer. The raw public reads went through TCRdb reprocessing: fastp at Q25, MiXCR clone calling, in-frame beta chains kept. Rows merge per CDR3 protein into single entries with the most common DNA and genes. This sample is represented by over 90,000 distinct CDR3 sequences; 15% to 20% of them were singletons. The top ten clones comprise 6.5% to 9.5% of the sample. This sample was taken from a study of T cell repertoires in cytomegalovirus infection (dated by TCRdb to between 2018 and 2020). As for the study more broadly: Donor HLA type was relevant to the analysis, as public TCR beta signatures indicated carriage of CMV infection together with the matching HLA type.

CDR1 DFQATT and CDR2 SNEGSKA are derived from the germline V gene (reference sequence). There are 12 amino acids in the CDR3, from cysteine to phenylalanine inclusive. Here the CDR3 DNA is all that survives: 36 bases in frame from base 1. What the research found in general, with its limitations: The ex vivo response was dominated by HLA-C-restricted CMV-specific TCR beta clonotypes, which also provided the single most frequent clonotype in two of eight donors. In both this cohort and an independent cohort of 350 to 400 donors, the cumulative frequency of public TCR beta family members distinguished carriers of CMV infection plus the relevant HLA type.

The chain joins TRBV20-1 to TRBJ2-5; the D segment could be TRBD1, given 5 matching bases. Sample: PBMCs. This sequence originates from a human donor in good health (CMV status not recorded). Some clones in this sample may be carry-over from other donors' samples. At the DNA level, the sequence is TGCAGTGCCCGGACAAACCATGAGACCCAGTACTTC. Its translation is CSARTNHETQYF.